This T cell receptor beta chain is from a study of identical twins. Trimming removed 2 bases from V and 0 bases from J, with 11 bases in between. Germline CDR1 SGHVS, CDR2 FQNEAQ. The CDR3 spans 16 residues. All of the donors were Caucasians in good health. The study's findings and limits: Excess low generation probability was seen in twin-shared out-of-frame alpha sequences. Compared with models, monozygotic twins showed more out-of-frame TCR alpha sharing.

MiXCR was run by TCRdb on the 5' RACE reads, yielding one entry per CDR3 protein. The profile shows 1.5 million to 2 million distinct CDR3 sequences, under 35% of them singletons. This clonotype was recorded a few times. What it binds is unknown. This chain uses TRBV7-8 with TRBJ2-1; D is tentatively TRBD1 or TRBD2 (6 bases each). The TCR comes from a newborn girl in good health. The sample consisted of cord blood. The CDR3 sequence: CASSLRRGPSYNEQFF. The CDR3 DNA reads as TGTGCCAGCAGCTTAAGACGGGGGCCCTCCTACAATGAGCAGTTCTTC. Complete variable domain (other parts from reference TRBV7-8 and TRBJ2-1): GAGVSQSPRYKVAKRGQDVALRCDPISGHVSLFWYQQALGQGPEFLTYFQNEAQLDKSGLPSDRFFAERPEGSVSTLKIQRTQQEDSAVYLCASSLRRGPSYNEQFFGPGTRLTVL.